This T cell receptor beta chain was sequenced during a study of T cells in Graves' hyperthyroidism and ophthalmopathy. Points from the study as a whole: The model anticipated ophthalmopathy a median about 7 months pre-onset.

This clonotype was found a few times. Its target is unknown. Amplified regions were TCR beta CDR3 sequences from RNA transcripts. Using the HTBI primer set, a first-round RT-PCR was run on the TCR CDR3. TCRdb passed the multiplex PCR reads through MiXCR, listing each CDR3 protein once. The data contain 660,000 or so distinct CDR3 sequences, more than 20% of them singletons. The germline gives CDR1 DFQATT, CDR2 SNEGSKA (reference sequence). V was clipped by 0 bases and J by 3 bases, with 15 bases between them. The CDR3 spans 16 residues. Any patient presenting with uncontrolled infection, other autoimmune disease, pregnancy or lactation was left out.

V is TRBV20-1 and J is TRBJ1-5; no reliable D call. This clonotype was obtained from a man younger than 40 with Graves' ophthalmopathy. The sequencing input was blood. CDR3 DNA: TGCAGTGCTAGAGAAGGTGGAGTGACGGTCAATCAGCCCCAGCATTTT. Translated, it gives CSAREGGVTVNQPQHF.